Each of the 21 T cell receptor beta chains below was sequenced from the same sample in a study of cytomegalovirus exposure and HLA in healthy donors. The PCR ran on 60 Vbeta and 13 Jbeta primers. This table comes from immunoSEQ multiplex PCR, and its TCRdb copy is limited to in-frame clones, with some not included. The data contain under 200,000 clones, almost 85% of them singletons. The sample comprised PBMCs. The receptors here all came from a woman aged 45 to 65 in good health and CMV-seronegative.

This sequence joins TRBV7-9 and TRBJ2-1, with TRBD2 matching over 10 bases. Trimming at V came to 1 base and at J to 9 bases, leaving 9 bases not matched to a gene. The CDR3 consists of 16 residues. Looked up from germline, CDR1 is SEHNR and CDR2 is FQNEAQ (reference sequence). The CDR3 sequence is CASSLVASGGIPEQFF. Written as DNA, the CDR3 is TGTGCCAGCAGCTTAGTGGCTAGCGGGGGTATACCTGAGCAGTTCTTC.

The chain links TRBV6-6 to TRBJ1-1, with TRBD1 matching over 7 bases. V trimming: 2 bases; J trimming: 0 bases; junction bases outside the gene matches: 3. The CDR3 totals 15 residues. CDR1 and CDR2 from the germline V gene are MNHNY and SVGAGI (reference sequence). CDR3 residues: CASSYPGTVNTEAFF. CDR3 in DNA: TGTGCCAGCAGTTACCCCGGGACAGTGAACACTGAAGCTTTCTTT.

This chain joins TRBV7-9 and TRBJ2-2; the D gene is possibly TRBD1 (6 bases). The CDR3 runs to 12 residues. Trimming shortened V by 7 bases and J by 5 bases, and 8 bases separated the two germline ends. Germline lookup yields CDR1 SEHNR and CDR2 FQNEAQ (reference sequence). Here the CDR3 DNA reads TGTGCCAGCACCACAGGGACCGGGGAGCTGTTTTTT. Protein sequence: CASTTGTGELFF.

In this sample, this clone turned up a few times. The genes are TRBV19 and TRBJ2-7; D might be TRBD2 (5 bases). The germline V gene has CDR1 LNHDA and CDR2 SQIVND (reference sequence). There are 14 residues in the CDR3. V was shortened by 1 base and J by 2 bases, with 9 bases between the two germline ends. CDR3 residues: CASSIGARAYEQYF. In DNA, the CDR3 is TGTGCCAGTAGTATAGGAGCGCGGGCCTACGAGCAGTACTTC.

This clone was detected only once. The chain uses TRBV29-1 and TRBJ2-7, with 8 positions matching TRBD1. Germline V gene sequence: CDR1 SQVTM, CDR2 ANQGSEA. The J segment lost 2 bases and the V segment lost 7 bases, leaving 7 bases of the junction unmatched. This CDR3 contains 13 residues. CDR3 nucleotide sequence: TGCAGCGCTTCCCAGGGGGCCCCCTACGAGCAGTACTTC. This sequence encodes CSASQGAPYEQYF.

This rearrangement joins TRBV9 to TRBJ2-4; perhaps TRBD2 as D (5 bases). The V end was cut by 0 bases, the J end by 8 bases, with 15 bases between. The CDR3 is made up of 15 amino acids. From germline, CDR1 is SGDLS and CDR2 YYNGEE. The CDR3 DNA reads as TGTGCCAGCAGCGTAGGCGGTGGGGAGATGGACATTCAGTACTTC. Its translation: CASSVGGGEMDIQYF.

The J gene is TRBJ2-7, the V gene TRBV18; 7 nucleotides match TRBD1. Germline assignment: CDR1 KGHSH and CDR2 LQKENI. The CDR3 consists of 13 residues. V shed 6 bases, J shed 6 bases, and the junction held 8 bases outside the gene matches. CDR3 nucleotides: TGTGCCAGCTCGGTTGAGGGACAGTTCGAGCAGTACTTC. Its protein product is CASSVEGQFEQYF.

This clone was detected only a few times. The V call is TRBV2, the J call TRBJ2-5; 10 nucleotides agree with TRBD2. Germline values: CDR1 SNHLY, CDR2 FYNNEI. The CDR3 has 16 amino acids. The junction had 6 bases not matched to a gene; V was cut back by 5 bases and J by 0 bases. The CDR3 sequence is CASSRQTSGYQETQYF. Here the CDR3 DNA reads TGTGCCAGCAGTCGACAGACTAGCGGGTACCAAGAGACCCAGTACTTC.

The V and J genes are TRBV5-8 and TRBJ2-7; D possibly corresponds to TRBD1 (5 bases). This CDR3 contains 13 residues. The germline V gene encodes CDR1 SGHTS and CDR2 YDEGEE. Trimming shortened V by 2 bases and J by 4 bases, and 10 bases separated the two germline ends. DNA for the CDR3: TGTGCCAGCAGCTTTACAGGCCAATACGAGCAGTACTTC. This sequence encodes CASSFTGQYEQYF.

V gene TRBV28 combines with J gene TRBJ2-1, with a weak D call TRBD1 (5 bases). This CDR3 region has 17 residues. V lost 3 bases and J 8 bases, leaving 23 bases between the germline ends. Germline V gene lookup returns CDR1 MDHEN and CDR2 SYDVKM. The CDR3 coding sequence is TGTGCCAGCAGTTTGCGGACACATAGTTCGGTTTCTGATGAGCAGTTCTTC. This codes for CASSLRTHSSVSDEQFF.

V usage is TRBV7-8 and J usage is TRBJ2-5; possibly TRBD1 for D (5 bases). The last part of the DNA fits TRBJ2-7 better; the J call may be wrong. The CDR3 loop spans 13 amino acids. Germline V gives CDR1 SGHVS, CDR2 FQNEAQ. The CDR3 bases are TGTGCCAGCAGCGCTAGGACAACCTACGAGCAGTACTTC. This translates into CASSARTTYEQYF.

The V gene is TRBV9, the J gene TRBJ1-1; maybe TRBD1 (5 bases). CDR1 and CDR2 (germline): SGDLS, YYNGEE. The CDR3 runs to 15 residues. The V gene lost 0 bases and the J gene lost 1 base, with 10 bases spanning the gap. As DNA, the CDR3 is TGTGCCAGCAGCGTAGGGTTCAGGGAGAACACTGAAGCTTTCTTT. It translates to CASSVGFRENTEAFF.

This clone was found a few times. The CDR3 spells CASSQEGTRTYEQYF. CDR3 bases: TGCGCCAGCAGCCAAGAAGGGACTAGGACCTACGAGCAGTACTTC. The V and J genes are TRBV4-1 and TRBJ2-7, with 8 bases lining up with TRBD2. The CDR3 length is 15 residues. Trimming removed 0 bases from V and 2 bases from J; junction bases left unmatched: 3. CDR1 and CDR2 (germline): MGHRA, YSYEKL.

The chain recombines TRBV5-4 with TRBJ2-1; 8 nucleotides match TRBD2. Germline lookup yields CDR1 SGHNT and CDR2 YYREEE (reference sequence). CDR3 length: 15 amino acids. The trim removed 1 base at V and 2 bases at J, leaving 2 bases unmatched. This chain's CDR3 is CASSLTSGPYNEQFF. CDR3 in DNA: TGTGCCAGCAGCTTGACTAGCGGTCCCTACAATGAGCAGTTCTTC.

The chain is built from TRBV18 and TRBJ1-1, with D unresolved. Trimming took 5 bases from V and 3 from J, leaving 10 bases between them. The V gene's germline CDR1 is KGHSH and CDR2 LQKENI. CDR3 length equals 13 residues. The chain's CDR3 is CASSIPLYTEAFF. The DNA of the CDR3 is TGTGCCAGCTCAATCCCACTTTACACTGAAGCTTTCTTT.

This clone was picked up a small number of times. The chain couples TRBV7-9 to TRBJ1-2, with 9 nucleotides matching TRBD1. V shed 3 bases and J 8 bases; nucleotides not matched to a gene: 7. Germline V gene lookup returns CDR1 SEHNR and CDR2 FQNEAQ (reference sequence). The CDR3 spans 14 residues. DNA for the CDR3: TGTGCCAGCAGCTTCGGGGACAGGGCTTCCGGCTACACCTTC. Residues: CASSFGDRASGYTF.

The J gene is TRBJ2-7, the V gene TRBV2, with D possibly TRBD2 on 5 matching bases. V lost 7 bases, J lost 5 bases, and 24 bases lay in between. The germline CDR1 and CDR2 sequences are SNHLY and FYNNEI. The CDR3 runs 16 residues. The CDR3 nucleotides are TGTGCCAGCATGGTCTGGGGAGCCAGCAGAATCCACGAGCAGTACTTC. Residues: CASMVWGASRIHEQYF.

The chain recombines TRBV18 with TRBJ1-3; D is ambiguous. Per the germline V gene, CDR1 is KGHSH and CDR2 is LQKENI. The V gene lost 4 bases and the J gene lost 3 bases, with 19 bases spanning the gap. This CDR3 comprises 17 residues. Written as DNA, the CDR3 is TGTGCCAGCTCACTTTCCGGGTCAAAAGCCAATGGAAACACCATATATTTT. This gives the protein CASSLSGSKANGNTIYF.

The J gene is TRBJ1-2, the V gene TRBV5-1; D might be TRBD1 (5 bases). Trimming pared 0 bases from V and 4 bases from J, leaving 16 bases between. From germline, CDR1 is SGHRS and CDR2 YFSETQ. The CDR3 runs 16 residues. Written as DNA, the CDR3 is TGCGCCAGCAGCTTGGAGGAGGGAGGGGTAGGCTATGGCTACACCTTC. This encodes CASSLEEGGVGYGYTF.

The V and J genes are TRBV5-1 and TRBJ1-1, with D unclear. V was trimmed by 0 bases and J by 0 bases, leaving 6 bases between them. The V gene's germline CDR1 is SGHRS and CDR2 YFSETQ. CDR3 size: 14 residues. The CDR3 nucleotides read TGCGCCAGCAGCTTGGACAGACTGAACACTGAAGCTTTCTTT. This gives the protein CASSLDRLNTEAFF.

This chain joins TRBV5-6 and TRBJ2-3, with D tentatively TRBD1 (5 bases). The CDR3 extends over 18 amino acids. Trimming took 0 bases from V and 0 from J, leaving 17 bases between them. Germline CDR1 is SGHDT and CDR2 is YYEEEE. CDR3 region: CASSLVGQGLFSTDTQYF. DNA for the CDR3: TGTGCCAGCAGCTTGGTTGGGCAGGGCCTATTTAGCACAGATACGCAGTATTTT.